Listed below are T cell receptor beta chains from one sample, sequenced in a study of beta chain features in type 1 diabetes. Sequenced by immunoSEQ multiplex PCR; TCRdb stores in-frame clones only, minus some. This table has 200,000 to 250,000 clones, 9.6% appearing once. The sample consisted of naive CD4+ T cells from blood. These receptors were taken from a woman younger than 30 in good health. Both conserved end residues are part of each CDR3. A D gene is named only where the DNA matches it firmly. Rows give clone size only sometimes, using once, few, many, or a class for an expanded clone.

d_call	j_call	v_call	clone_size	cdr3_nt	cdr3_aa
-	TRBJ2-7	TRBV15	few	TGTGCCACCAGCCCGGGTAGATCCTACGAGCAGTACTTC	CATSPGRSYEQYF
-	TRBJ2-1	TRBV2	few	TGTGCCAGCAGGAGCCAGGGTGGCAATGAGCAGTTCTTC	CASRSQGGNEQFF
TRBD1	TRBJ1-2	TRBV6-1	few	TGTGCCAGCAGTGAGGGACAGAACCTTAACTATGGCTACACCTTC	CASSEGQNLNYGYTF
TRBD1	TRBJ1-1	TRBV27	-	TGTGCCAGCCGATTACAGGGGGCGTATACTGAAGCTTTCTTT	CASRLQGAYTEAFF
-	TRBJ2-7	TRBV30	many	TGTGCCTGGAGTTTGGGGGGATCCTACGAGCAGTACTTC	CAWSLGGSYEQYF
TRBD2	TRBJ2-5	TRBV2	few	TGTGCCAGCGAGGTTGGACTAGCGGGACAAGAGACCCAGTACTTC	CASEVGLAGQETQYF
TRBD1	TRBJ2-7	TRBV6-1	few	TGTGCCATCAGTGAGTCGGGACAGCACTGGGAGCAGTACTTC	CAISESGQHWEQYF
TRBD1	TRBJ2-6	TRBV11-2	few	TGTGCCAGCAGCCGAAGAGCGGGACAGGGCTCCTCTGGGGCCAACGTCCTGACTTTC	CASSRRAGQGSSGANVLTF
-	TRBJ1-1	TRBV9	few	TGTGCCAGCAGCGTAGCGGGAAACACTGAAGCTTTCTTT	CASSVAGNTEAFF
-	TRBJ2-3	TRBV6-5	-	TGTGCCAGCACGAGGGATACAGATACGCAGTATTTT	CASTRDTDTQYF
-	TRBJ1-1	TRBV5-1	few	TGCGCCAGCAGCTTCGGGGGGCTAAACACTGAAGCTTTCTTT	CASSFGGLNTEAFF
TRBD1	TRBJ1-2	TRBV7-9	-	TGTGCCAGCAGCTTAGGGGGGACAGTAGCTAACTATGGCTACACCTTC	CASSLGGTVANYGYTF
TRBD1	TRBJ2-7	TRBV2	few	TGTGCCAGCAGTGGGACAGGGGGCTACGAGCAGTACTTC	CASSGTGGYEQYF
-	TRBJ1-2	TRBV7-9	few	TGTGCCAGCAGCACCCAATCCGCAGCTAACTATGGCTACACCTTC	CASSTQSAANYGYTF
TRBD1	TRBJ2-7	TRBV30	few	TGTGCCTGGAGTGCAGGGGGCCTAGGCGAGCAGTACTTC	CAWSAGGLGEQYF
TRBD1	TRBJ1-1	TRBV9	-	TGTGCCAGCAGCCAGGGACAGGGAAATGGGGTGGGGACTGAAGCTTTCTTT	CASSQGQGNGVGTEAFF